Listed below are T cell receptor beta chains from one sample, sequenced in a study of blood T cells in healthy people across ages. TCRdb analysed the 5' RACE reads with MiXCR anew, one entry per CDR3 protein. The sample has 450,000 to 700,000 distinct CDR3 sequences; about 26% are singletons. The source material was blood. These TCRs come from a woman aged 70-85 years in good health. Each CDR3 is given with its conserved first and last residue. D genes are given only for firm matches. Clone size is not always given. Where it is, it says once, few, many or a class for expanded clones.

CDR3 length,D gene,V gene,J gene,clone size,CDR3 protein,CDR3 DNA
15,.,TRBV7-8,TRBJ2-7,few,CASSFGVGSSYEQYF,TGTGCCAGCAGCTTCGGGGTGGGCAGTTCCTACGAGCAGTACTTC
14,.,TRBV7-9,TRBJ1-2,few,CASSPLIGNYGYTF,TGTGCCAGCAGTCCCTTGATCGGTAACTATGGCTACACCTTC
13,.,TRBV7-2,TRBJ1-1,.,CASSVQMNTEAFF,TGTGCCAGCAGCGTTCAAATGAACACTGAAGCTTTCTTT
15,TRBD1,TRBV27,TRBJ1-2,.,CASSFAGQGAYGYTF,TGTGCCAGCAGTTTCGCCGGACAGGGGGCCTATGGCTACACCTTC
14,TRBD1,TRBV20-1,TRBJ1-5,.,CSAGTGGSNQPQHF,TGCAGTGCTGGGACAGGGGGCAGCAATCAGCCCCAGCATTTT
14,TRBD2,TRBV27,TRBJ2-7,.,CASRLSGFTYEQYF,TGTGCCAGCCGTCTTAGCGGGTTCACCTACGAGCAGTACTTC
14,TRBD1,TRBV7-2,TRBJ1-2,.,CASSLSRDSRGYTF,TGTGCCAGCAGCTTATCCCGGGACAGCAGAGGCTACACCTTC
12,.,TRBV4-2,TRBJ1-2,.,CASSRADYGYTF,TGTGCCAGCAGCCGTGCTGACTATGGCTACACCTTC
17,TRBD1,TRBV7-2,TRBJ1-1,.,CASSSMRTGILSTEAFF,TGTGCCAGCAGCTCGATGAGGACAGGGATCCTTAGCACTGAAGCTTTCTTT
15,.,TRBV5-6,TRBJ2-3,.,CASSLRLTYTDTQYF,TGTGCCAGCAGCTTGAGGCTCACGTACACAGATACGCAGTATTTT
16,TRBD2,TRBV7-2,TRBJ2-1,.,CAGSFGLAGGRNEQFF,TGTGCCGGCAGCTTTGGACTAGCGGGGGGGCGAAATGAGCAGTTCTTC
14,TRBD1,TRBV25-1,TRBJ1-5,once,CASSERDSNQPRHF,TGTGCCAGCAGTGAAAGGGACAGCAATCAGCCCCGGCATTTT
13,.,TRBV7-8,TRBJ2-7,many,CASSLTDSYEQYF,TGTGCCAGCAGCTTAACGGACTCCTACGAGCAGTACTTC
13,.,TRBV5-5,TRBJ1-2,.,CASSLGKDYGYTF,TGTGCCAGCAGCTTGGGCAAAGACTATGGCTACACCTTC
15,.,TRBV16,TRBJ2-2,few,CASSQYTATTGELFF,TGTGCCAGCAGCCAATATACAGCTACCACCGGGGAGCTGTTTTTT
15,.,TRBV20-1,TRBJ2-3,few,CSARATTGPTDTQYF,TGCAGTGCTAGAGCTACCACAGGGCCGACAGATACGCAGTATTTT
14,.,TRBV29-1,TRBJ2-1,.,CSHTGRGSYNEQFF,TGCAGCCACACCGGAAGGGGGAGCTACAATGAGCAGTTCTTC
14,.,TRBV10-3,TRBJ1-1,.,CAISESIGNTEAFF,TGTGCCATCAGTGAGTCTATAGGGAACACTGAAGCTTTCTTT
12,.,TRBV2,TRBJ1-5,few,CASRALTQPQHF,TGTGCCAGCCGGGCCTTAACTCAGCCCCAGCATTTT
15,.,TRBV9,TRBJ1-4,few,CASSVGLGTNEKLFF,TGTGCCAGCAGCGTGGGATTGGGGACTAATGAAAAACTGTTTTTT
13,.,TRBV21-1,TRBJ2-4,.,CASAGAAKNIQYF,TGTGCCAGTGCGGGGGCGGCCAAAAACATTCAGTACTTC
14,.,TRBV25-1,TRBJ1-5,.,CASSLYDSNQPQHF,TGTGCCAGCAGCCTTTATGATAGCAATCAGCCCCAGCATTTT
18,TRBD1,TRBV7-9,TRBJ1-2,few,CASSLGQAVDPANYGYTF,TGTGCCAGCAGCTTGGGACAGGCCGTCGACCCAGCTAATTATGGCTACACCTTC
16,.,TRBV20-1,TRBJ1-6,few,CSARDSRGVDNSPLHF,TGCAGTGCTAGAGATTCTAGGGGGGTGGATAATTCACCCCTCCACTTT
16,.,TRBV4-3,TRBJ2-7,.,CASSHSGTRSSYEQYF,TGCGCCAGCAGCCACTCCGGGACAAGAAGCTCCTACGAGCAGTACTTC
15,.,TRBV7-2,TRBJ2-1,.,CASSLKESSYNGQFF,TGTGCCAGCAGCTTAAAAGAAAGCTCCTACAATGGGCAGTTCTTC
14,.,TRBV7-3,TRBJ2-5,.,CASSLTADQETQYF,TGTGCCAGCAGCTTAACGGCAGACCAAGAGACCCAGTACTTC
15,.,TRBV2,TRBJ2-3,.,CASTIDKASTDTQYF,TGTGCCAGCACCATCGACAAGGCTAGCACAGATACGCAGTATTTT
15,TRBD2,TRBV7-8,TRBJ2-1,.,CASSLRASGENEQFF,TGTGCCAGCAGCCTACGGGCTAGCGGGGAAAATGAGCAGTTCTTC
14,TRBD1,TRBV20-1,TRBJ2-2,.,CSASSQGGTGELFF,TGCAGTGCTAGCTCACAGGGGGGCACCGGGGAGCTGTTTTTT
12,.,TRBV20-1,TRBJ1-2,few,CSARDPENGYTF,TGCAGTGCTAGAGATCCTGAAAATGGCTACACCTTC
15,TRBD1,TRBV12-3/TRBV12-4,TRBJ2-4,.,CASSLGTGWQNIQYF,TGTGCCAGCAGTTTAGGGACAGGGTGGCAAAACATTCAGTACTTC
14,.,TRBV4-3,TRBJ1-1,.,CASSQGAIPTEAFF,TGCGCCAGCAGCCAAGGGGCCATCCCGACTGAAGCTTTCTTT
15,.,TRBV5-1,TRBJ2-7,.,CASSLGGLFPYEQYF,TGCGCCAGCAGCTTGGGAGGCCTATTCCCCTACGAGCAGTACTTC
16,TRBD2,TRBV6-5,TRBJ2-1,few,CASSYSPSGGYNEQFF,TGTGCCAGCAGTTACTCTCCTAGCGGGGGTTACAATGAGCAGTTCTTC
14,.,TRBV12-5,TRBJ1-2,.,CASGLPSGWVGYTF,TGTGCTAGTGGTTTGCCTTCAGGTTGGGTTGGCTACACCTTC
17,TRBD1,TRBV7-8,TRBJ1-2,.,CASSLAGTGVRSNGYTF,TGTGCCAGCAGCTTAGCGGGGACAGGGGTTCGTTCAAATGGCTACACCTTC
14,.,TRBV2,TRBJ1-3,.,CASSEPGAGNTIYF,TGTGCCAGCAGTGAGCCAGGGGCTGGAAACACCATATATTTT
15,.,TRBV2,TRBJ1-4,few,CASTGPGGRPGKLFF,TGTGCCAGCACTGGTCCTGGGGGCCGGCCGGGAAAACTGTTTTTT
14,.,TRBV7-2,TRBJ1-2,.,CASSPEQALYGYTF,TGTGCCAGCAGCCCAGAACAGGCCCTCTATGGCTACACCTTC
13,.,TRBV5-1,TRBJ1-1,.,CASSAGLNTGAFF,TGCGCCAGCAGCGCCGGATTGAACACTGGAGCTTTCTTT
13,.,TRBV20-1,TRBJ2-4,many,CSARDYRGNIQYF,TGCAGTGCTAGGGACTATAGAGGGAACATTCAGTACTTC